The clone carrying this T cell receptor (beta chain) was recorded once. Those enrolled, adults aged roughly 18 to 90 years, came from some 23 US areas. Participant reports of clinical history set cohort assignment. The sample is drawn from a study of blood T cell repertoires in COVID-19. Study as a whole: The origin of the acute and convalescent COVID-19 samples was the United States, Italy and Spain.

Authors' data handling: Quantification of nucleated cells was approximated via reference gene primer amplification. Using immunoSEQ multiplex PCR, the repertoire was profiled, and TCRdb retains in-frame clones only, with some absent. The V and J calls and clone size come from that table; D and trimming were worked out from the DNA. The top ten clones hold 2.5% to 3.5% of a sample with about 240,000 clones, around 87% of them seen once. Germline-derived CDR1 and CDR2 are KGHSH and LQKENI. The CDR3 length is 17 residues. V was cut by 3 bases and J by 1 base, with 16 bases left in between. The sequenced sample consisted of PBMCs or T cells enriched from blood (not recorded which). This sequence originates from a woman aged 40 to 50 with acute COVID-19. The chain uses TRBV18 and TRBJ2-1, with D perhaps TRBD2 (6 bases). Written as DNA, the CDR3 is TGTGCCAGCTCACCTTATAGCGGCGATAGTTCCTACAATGAGCAGTTCTTC. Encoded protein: CASSPYSGDSSYNEQFF.